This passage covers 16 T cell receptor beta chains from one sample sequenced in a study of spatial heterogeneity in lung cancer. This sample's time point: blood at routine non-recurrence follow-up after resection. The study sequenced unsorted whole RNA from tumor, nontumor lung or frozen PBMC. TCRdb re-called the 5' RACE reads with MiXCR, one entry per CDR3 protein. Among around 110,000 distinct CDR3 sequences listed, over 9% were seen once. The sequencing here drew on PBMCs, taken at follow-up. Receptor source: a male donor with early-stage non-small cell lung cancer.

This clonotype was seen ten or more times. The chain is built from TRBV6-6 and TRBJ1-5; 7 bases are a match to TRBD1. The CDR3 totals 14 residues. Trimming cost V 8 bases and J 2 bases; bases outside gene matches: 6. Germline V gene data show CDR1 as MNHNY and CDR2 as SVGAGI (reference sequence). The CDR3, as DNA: TGTGCCAGCGGTTGGGACAGTCGCAATCAGCCCCAGCATTTT. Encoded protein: CASGWDSRNQPQHF.

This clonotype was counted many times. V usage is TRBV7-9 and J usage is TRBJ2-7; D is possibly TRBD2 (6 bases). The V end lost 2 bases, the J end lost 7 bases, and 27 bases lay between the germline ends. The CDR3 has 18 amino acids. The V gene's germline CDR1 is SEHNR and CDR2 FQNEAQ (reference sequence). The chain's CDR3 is CASSLKGGSSEFTIEQYF. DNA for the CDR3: TGTGCCAGCAGCTTAAAGGGAGGAAGTTCTGAATTCACTATTGAGCAGTACTTC.

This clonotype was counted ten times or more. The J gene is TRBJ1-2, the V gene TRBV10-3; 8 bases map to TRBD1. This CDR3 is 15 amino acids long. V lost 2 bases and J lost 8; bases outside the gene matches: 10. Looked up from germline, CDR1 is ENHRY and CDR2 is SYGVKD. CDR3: CAISESQGAIYGYTF. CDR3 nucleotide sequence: TGTGCCATCAGTGAGAGCCAGGGGGCGATCTACGGCTACACCTTC.

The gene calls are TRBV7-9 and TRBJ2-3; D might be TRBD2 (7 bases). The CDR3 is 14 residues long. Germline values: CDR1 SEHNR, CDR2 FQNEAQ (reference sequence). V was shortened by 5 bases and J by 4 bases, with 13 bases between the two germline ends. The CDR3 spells CASSLAGAADTQYF. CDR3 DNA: TGTGCCAGCAGCCTGGCGGGGGCCGCAGATACGCAGTATTTT.

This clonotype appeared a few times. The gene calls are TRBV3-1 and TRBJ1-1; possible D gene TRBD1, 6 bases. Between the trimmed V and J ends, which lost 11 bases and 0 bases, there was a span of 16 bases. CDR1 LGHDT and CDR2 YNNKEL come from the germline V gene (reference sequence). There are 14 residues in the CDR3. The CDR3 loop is CASRPRGMNTEAFF. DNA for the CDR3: TGTGCCTCCCGGCCAAGGGGGATGAACACTGAAGCTTTCTTT.

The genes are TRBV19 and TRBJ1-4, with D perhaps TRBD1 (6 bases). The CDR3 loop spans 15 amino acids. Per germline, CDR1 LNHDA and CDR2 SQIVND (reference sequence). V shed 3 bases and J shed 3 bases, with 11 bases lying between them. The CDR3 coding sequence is TGTGCCAGTAGTATCGAAGGGGGACCTAATGAAAAACTGTTTTTT. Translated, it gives CASSIEGGPNEKLFF.

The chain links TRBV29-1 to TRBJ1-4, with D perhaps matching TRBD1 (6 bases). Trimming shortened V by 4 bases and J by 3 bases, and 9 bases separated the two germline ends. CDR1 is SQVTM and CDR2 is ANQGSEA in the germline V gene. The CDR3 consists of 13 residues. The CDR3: CSVGGASNEKLFF. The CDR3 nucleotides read TGCAGCGTTGGGGGGGCCTCTAATGAAAAACTGTTTTTT.

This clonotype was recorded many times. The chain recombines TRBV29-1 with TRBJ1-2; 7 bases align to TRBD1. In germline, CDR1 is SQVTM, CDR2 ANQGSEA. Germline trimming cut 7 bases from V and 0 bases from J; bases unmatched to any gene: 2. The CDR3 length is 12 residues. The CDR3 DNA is TGCAGCGGCAGGGGGACTAACTATGGCTACACCTTC. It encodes CSGRGTNYGYTF.

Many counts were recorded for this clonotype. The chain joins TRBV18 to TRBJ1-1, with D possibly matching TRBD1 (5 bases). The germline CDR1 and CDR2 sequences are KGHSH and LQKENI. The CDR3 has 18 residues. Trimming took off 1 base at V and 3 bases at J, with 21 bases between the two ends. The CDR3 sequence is CASSPRVPGGGSDTEAFF. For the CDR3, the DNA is TGTGCCAGCTCACCACGGGTGCCGGGGGGAGGGAGCGACACTGAAGCTTTCTTT. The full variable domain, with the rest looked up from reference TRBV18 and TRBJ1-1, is NAGVMQNPRHLVRRRGQEARLRCSPMKGHSHVYWYRQLPEEGLKFMVYLQKENIIDESGMPKERFSAEFPKEGPSILRIQQVVRGDSAAYFCASSPRVPGGGSDTEAFFGQGTRLTVV.

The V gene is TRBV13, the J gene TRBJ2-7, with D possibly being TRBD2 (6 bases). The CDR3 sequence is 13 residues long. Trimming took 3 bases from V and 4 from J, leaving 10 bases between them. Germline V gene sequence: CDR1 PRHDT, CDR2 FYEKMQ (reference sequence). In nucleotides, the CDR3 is TGTGCCAGCAGCTTGGGCGGGGAGTACGAGCAGTACTTC. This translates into CASSLGGEYEQYF.

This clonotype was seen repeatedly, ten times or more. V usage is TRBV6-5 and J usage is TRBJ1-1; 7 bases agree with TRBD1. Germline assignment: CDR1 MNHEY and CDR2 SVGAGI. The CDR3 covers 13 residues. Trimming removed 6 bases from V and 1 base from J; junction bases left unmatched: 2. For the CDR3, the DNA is TGTGCCAGCAGGGGACAGCCGAACACTGAAGCTTTCTTT. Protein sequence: CASRGQPNTEAFF.

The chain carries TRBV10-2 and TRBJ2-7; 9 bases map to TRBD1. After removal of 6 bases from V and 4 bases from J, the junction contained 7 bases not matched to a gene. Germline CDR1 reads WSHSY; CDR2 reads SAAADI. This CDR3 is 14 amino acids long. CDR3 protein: CASRVDRGRYEQYF. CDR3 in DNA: TGCGCCAGCAGGGTGGACAGGGGCAGGTACGAGCAGTACTTC.

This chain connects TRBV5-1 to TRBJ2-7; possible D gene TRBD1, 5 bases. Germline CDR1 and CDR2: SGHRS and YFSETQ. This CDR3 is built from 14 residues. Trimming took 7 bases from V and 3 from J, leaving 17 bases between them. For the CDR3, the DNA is TGCGCCAGCCTCAAGACAGCGCGTGGCTACGAGCAGTACTTC. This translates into CASLKTARGYEQYF.

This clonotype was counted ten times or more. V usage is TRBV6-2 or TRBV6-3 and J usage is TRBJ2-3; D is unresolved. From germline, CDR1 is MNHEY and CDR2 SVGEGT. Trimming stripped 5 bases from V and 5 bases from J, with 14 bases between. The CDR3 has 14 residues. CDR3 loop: CASSHPGLKDTQYF. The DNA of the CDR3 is TGTGCCAGCAGTCATCCGGGCCTCAAAGATACGCAGTATTTT.

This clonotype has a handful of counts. The CDR3 region has the DNA TGCGCCAGCAGCCAAGATGGGGTCCGGGGCTACCTCTCTGGGGCCAACGTCCTGACTTTC. Encoded protein: CASSQDGVRGYLSGANVLTF. This chain joins TRBV4-1 and TRBJ2-6; possibly TRBD1 or TRBD2 for D (5 bases each). The CDR3 extends over 20 amino acids. The V end was cut by 0 bases, the J end by 0 bases, with 18 bases between. CDR1 and CDR2 from the germline V gene are MGHRA and YSYEKL.

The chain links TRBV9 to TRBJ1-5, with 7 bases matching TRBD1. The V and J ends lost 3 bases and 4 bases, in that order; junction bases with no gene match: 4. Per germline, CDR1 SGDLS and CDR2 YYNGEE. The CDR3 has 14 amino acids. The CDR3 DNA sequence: TGTGCCAGCAGCGACGAGACAGGGAATCAGCCCCAGCATTTT. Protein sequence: CASSDETGNQPQHF.